This record looks at one T cell receptor beta chain sequence and its context. Antigen specificity is unknown. Generated by immunoSEQ multiplex PCR, the TCRdb table keeps only in-frame clones and is missing some. The data show about 40,000 clones, around 88% seen once. This sample stems from a study of T cells in narcolepsy. Study-wide findings and caveats: Autoreactive clone sequences were missing from some blood memory CD4+ repertoires. HCRT-specific and TRIB2-specific autoreactive clonotypes appeared among same-patient CSF and blood CD4+ clonotypes.

This receptor was identified in a human donor with narcolepsy. The source material was CD45RA- memory CD4+ T cells from PBMCs.

This CDR3 is CASSPSGATNEKLFF. The CDR3 nucleotides are TGCGCCAGCAGCCCTTCCGGGGCAACTAATGAAAAACTGTTTTTT. The V and J genes are TRBV4-3 and TRBJ1-4; D gene uncertain. Between the trimmed V and J ends, which lost 4 bases and 0 bases, there was a span of 9 bases. CDR3 length: 15 amino acids. The V gene's germline CDR1 is LGHNA and CDR2 YSLEER.